This T cell receptor (beta chain) is drawn from a study of technical replicates of blood from four donors. Per germline, CDR1 KGHSH and CDR2 LQKENI. V was pared by 3 bases and J by 6 bases, with 6 bases of the junction left unmatched. The CDR3 runs to 15 residues. This table comes from immunoSEQ multiplex PCR, and its TCRdb copy is limited to in-frame clones, with some not included. The sample shows about 18,000 clones, 82% of them seen only once. V is TRBV18 and J is TRBJ2-7; 12 bases line up with TRBD2. The receptor's source is a human donor in good health. Some clones in this sample may be carry-over from other donors' samples. Sequencing input: PBMCs. In DNA form, the CDR3 reads TGTGCCAGCTCACCCCGGAGGACTAGCGGGGCCGAGCAGTACTTC. Translated: CASSPRRTSGAEQYF. Drawing the rest from reference TRBV18 and TRBJ2-7, the complete variable domain is NAGVMQNPRHLVRRRGQEARLRCSPMKGHSHVYWYRQLPEEGLKFMVYLQKENIIDESGMPKERFSAEFPKEGPSILRIQQVVRGDSAAYFCASSPRRTSGAEQYFGPGTRLTVT.